Below are 11 T cell receptor beta chains sequenced from a single sample in a study of blood T cell repertoires in COVID-19 (TCRdb year 2020). Library prep was done by the immunoSEQ multiplex PCR assay. The clones in this table, taken by TCRdb from immuneACCESS, are in-frame only. Not every clone is retained; where verified, under half of the shortfall comes from an unresolved V gene, and the cause of the rest is unknown. The sample table shows about 380,000 clones, and around 87% are seen once. Under 1.5% of the sample is taken by the ten largest. Sequencing was done on a sample of PBMCs or T cells enriched from blood (not recorded which). The receptors originated from a man younger than 45 who had recovered from COVID-19.

The chain employs TRBV7-6 and TRBJ1-1; TRBD1 aligns across 10 bases. J was trimmed by 5 bases and V by 4 bases; bases with no gene match: 4. Germline V gene sequence: CDR1 SGHVS, CDR2 FNYEAQ. CDR3 length: 14 amino acids. CDR3 sequence (DNA): TGTGCCAGCAGCTCCCGGGACAGGGGTACTGAAGCTTTCTTT. Translated, it gives CASSSRDRGTEAFF.

V gene TRBV23-1 combines with J gene TRBJ1-1, with 7 bases matching TRBD1. TRBV23-1 is an ORF for which the function is uncertain. CDR3 length equals 14 residues. The V and J ends lost 7 bases and 5 bases, in that order; junction bases with no gene match: 10. The CDR3 DNA is TGCGCCAGCACCCCGGGTCAGGGGGAGACTGAAGCTTTCTTT. Translation gives CASTPGQGETEAFF.

The V and J genes are TRBV7-8 and TRBJ2-7; possibly TRBD1 for D (5 bases). Germline-derived CDR1 and CDR2 are SGHVS and FQNEAQ. Trimming pared 7 bases from V and 1 base from J, leaving 11 bases between. This CDR3 comprises 13 residues. For the CDR3, the DNA is TGTGCCAGCACTCAAACAGGTTCCTACGAGCAGTACTTC. It yields the protein CASTQTGSYEQYF.

The V call is TRBV7-2, the J call TRBJ1-2, with D perhaps TRBD1 (6 bases). CDR3 length equals 19 residues. Deletions cut 2 bases from V and 0 bases from J, with 22 bases between. The germline gives CDR1 SGHTA, CDR2 FQGNSA. CDR3 in DNA: TGTGCCAGCAGCTTAAATCTCCTACGGACAGCCTTAGCTAACTATGGCTACACCTTC. Translation gives CASSLNLLRTALANYGYTF.

The genes are TRBV3-1 (or the pseudogene TRBV3-2) and TRBJ2-2; D not resolved. Germline V lookup: CDR1 LGHDT, CDR2 YNNKEL (reference sequence). The length of the CDR3 is 13 residues. V was shortened by 6 bases and J by 8 bases, with 13 bases between the two germline ends. CDR3 nucleotide sequence: TGTGCCAGCAGTCCTCGATCCCGGGGGGAGCTGTTTTTT. Amino acids: CASSPRSRGELFF.

The chain combines TRBV7-9 with TRBJ2-2; 12 bases are shared with TRBD1. This CDR3 contains 17 residues. The ends lost 3 bases at V and 4 bases at J; junction bases unmatched: 6. From germline, CDR1 is SEHNR and CDR2 FQNEAQ (reference sequence). CDR3 sequence: CASSLLGQGARTGELFF. The CDR3 DNA reads TGTGCCAGCAGCTTGTTGGGACAGGGGGCGCGCACCGGGGAGCTGTTTTTT.

DNA for the CDR3: TGTGCCAGCAGTGACCCACAGGGAGTAGGGGGCTATGGCTACACCTTC. This gives the protein CASSDPQGVGGYGYTF. V is TRBV27 and J is TRBJ1-2, with D maybe TRBD1 (6 bases). V lost 5 bases and J 4 bases, leaving 20 bases between the germline ends. There are 16 residues in the CDR3. Per germline, CDR1 MNHEY and CDR2 SMNVEV (reference sequence).

The chain couples TRBV27 to TRBJ2-7, with unresolved D. The CDR3 loop spans 14 amino acids. Germline V lookup: CDR1 MNHEY, CDR2 SMNVEV (reference sequence). The V gene lost 6 bases and the J gene lost 2 bases, with 14 bases spanning the gap. The DNA of the CDR3 is TGTGCCAGCAGGAACCGCCTGAGGACCTACGAGCAGTACTTC. It translates to CASRNRLRTYEQYF.

The chain is built from TRBV27 and TRBJ1-1, with a possible D match to TRBD1 (6 bases). CDR3 length equals 14 residues. V was pared by 6 bases and J by 1 base, with 12 bases between. CDR1 MNHEY and CDR2 SMNVEV come from the germline V gene (reference sequence). CDR3 in DNA: TGTGCCAGCAGCCGGGGGGCTGGGAACACTGAAGCTTTCTTT. It yields the protein CASSRGAGNTEAFF.

The table lists this clone with a count of one. The V call is TRBV29-1, the J call TRBJ1-2; 8 bases map to TRBD1. The CDR3 is 17 amino acids. V dropped 5 bases and J dropped 7; count of bases not matched to a gene: 21. Germline V gives CDR1 SQVTM, CDR2 ANQGSEA. CDR3 nucleotide sequence: TGCAGCGTTCCAGAAATACCCTTCGGACAGGGTTCTGGTGGCTACACCTTC. This gives the protein CSVPEIPFGQGSGGYTF.

This clone was observed a handful of times. This rearrangement joins TRBV7-2 to TRBJ1-1; 9 bases fit TRBD1. Germline-derived CDR1 and CDR2 are SGHTA and FQGNSA. J lost 5 bases, V lost 4 bases, and 5 bases had no gene match. The CDR3 loop spans 14 amino acids. CDR3 region: CASSSGTGSTEAFF. The CDR3 coding sequence is TGTGCCAGCAGCTCCGGGACAGGGAGTACTGAAGCTTTCTTT.